Listed here are 4 T cell receptor beta chains from one sample, sequenced in a study of human T cells and chemical hapten exposure. One entry per CDR3 protein, called by TCRdb with MiXCR from the RACE reads. The table lists 35,000 to 45,000 distinct CDR3 sequences, roughly an eighth of them singletons. Time point given: patch test 3, about 24 weeks after DPC sensitization. Documented treatment: therapeutic diphenylcyclopropenone sensitization with weekly scalp DPC. Sequencing started from total RNA isolated from unfractionated whole blood. Sample: whole blood, taken in connection with sensitization to the hapten diphenylcyclopropenone (DPC). Source of these receptors: a woman aged 40-49 years with alopecia areata. Some clones in this sample may be carry-over from other donors' samples.

This clonotype was recorded a few times. V is TRBV7-9 and J is TRBJ2-1; 9 positions match TRBD2. This CDR3 is 15 amino acids long. V was clipped by 3 bases and J by 6 bases; unmatched bases: 6. CDR1 is SEHNR and CDR2 is FQNEAQ in the germline V gene (reference sequence). The CDR3, as DNA: TGTGCCAGCAGCTTGGTAGCGGGGGCCATCAATGAGCAGTTCTTC. Its protein product is CASSLVAGAINEQFF. The entire variable domain, with the rest obtained from reference TRBV7-9 and TRBJ2-1, is as follows: DTGVSQNPRHKITKRGQNVTFRCDPISEHNRLYWYRQTLGQGPEFLTYFQNEAQLEKSRLLSDRFSAERPKGSFSTLEIQRTEQGDSAMYLCASSLVAGAINEQFFGPGTRLTVL.

This clonotype was counted only a few times. This chain connects TRBV28 to TRBJ2-5; unclear D gene. The CDR3 runs 11 residues. The germline V gene has CDR1 MDHEN and CDR2 SYDVKM. The V end lost 3 bases, the J end lost 9 bases, and 8 bases lay between the germline ends. The CDR3 DNA is TGTGCCAGCAGTTTTGGGTGGGCCCAGTACTTC. This gives the protein CASSFGWAQYF.

This clonotype came up many times. This chain connects TRBV7-9 to TRBJ1-5; D uncertain. V was cut by 2 bases and J by 6 bases, with 11 bases left in between. This CDR3 spans 14 amino acids. The germline gives CDR1 SEHNR, CDR2 FQNEAQ (reference sequence). In DNA, the CDR3 is TGTGCCAGCAGCTTAAACGGGGTAATTCAGCCCCAGCATTTT. The encoded protein is CASSLNGVIQPQHF.

This clonotype was picked up many times. The chain links TRBV28 to TRBJ1-1, with unresolved D. CDR1 is MDHEN and CDR2 is SYDVKM in the germline V gene. This CDR3 is built from 12 residues. V dropped 6 bases and J dropped 4 bases, with 9 bases sitting between them. The CDR3 DNA is TGTGCCAGCAGACGGGTGGCCACTGAAGCTTTCTTT. Residues: CASRRVATEAFF.